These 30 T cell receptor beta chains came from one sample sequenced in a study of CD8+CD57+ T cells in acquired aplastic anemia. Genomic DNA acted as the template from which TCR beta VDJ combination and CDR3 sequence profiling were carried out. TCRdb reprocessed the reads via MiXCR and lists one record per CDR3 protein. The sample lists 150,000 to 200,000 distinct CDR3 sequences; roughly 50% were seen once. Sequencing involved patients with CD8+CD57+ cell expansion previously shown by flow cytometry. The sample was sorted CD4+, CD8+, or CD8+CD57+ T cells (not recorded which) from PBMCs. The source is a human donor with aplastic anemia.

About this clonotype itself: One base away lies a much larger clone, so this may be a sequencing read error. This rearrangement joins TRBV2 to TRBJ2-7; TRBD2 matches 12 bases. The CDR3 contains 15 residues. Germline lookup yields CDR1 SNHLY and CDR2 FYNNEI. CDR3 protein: CASTRLAGASYERYF. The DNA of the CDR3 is TGTGCCAGCACCCGACTAGCGGGGGCATCCTACGAGCGGTACTTC.

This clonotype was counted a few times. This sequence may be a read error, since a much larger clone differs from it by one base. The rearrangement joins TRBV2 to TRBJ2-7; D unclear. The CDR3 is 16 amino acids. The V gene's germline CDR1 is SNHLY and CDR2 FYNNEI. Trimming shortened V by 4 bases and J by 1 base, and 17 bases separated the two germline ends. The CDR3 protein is CASSANFSVGSYEQYV. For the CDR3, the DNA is TGTGCCAGCAGTGCCAACTTTTCCGTAGGGTCCTACGAGCAGTACGTC.

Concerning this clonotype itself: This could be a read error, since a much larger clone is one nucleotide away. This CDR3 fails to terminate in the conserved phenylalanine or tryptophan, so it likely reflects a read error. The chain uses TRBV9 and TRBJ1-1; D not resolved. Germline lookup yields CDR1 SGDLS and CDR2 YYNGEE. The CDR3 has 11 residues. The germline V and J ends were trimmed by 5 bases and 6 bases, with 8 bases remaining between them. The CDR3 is CASSYFAEAFS. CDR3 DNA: TGTGCCAGCAGTTACTTCGCTGAAGCTTTCTCT.

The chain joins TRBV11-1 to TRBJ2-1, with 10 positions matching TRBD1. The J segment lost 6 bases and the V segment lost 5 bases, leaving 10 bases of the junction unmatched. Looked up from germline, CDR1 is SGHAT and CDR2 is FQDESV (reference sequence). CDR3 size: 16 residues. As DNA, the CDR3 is TGTGCCAGCAGCACGATAGACAGGGGGCTGCGCAATGAGCAGTTCTTC. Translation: CASSTIDRGLRNEQFF.

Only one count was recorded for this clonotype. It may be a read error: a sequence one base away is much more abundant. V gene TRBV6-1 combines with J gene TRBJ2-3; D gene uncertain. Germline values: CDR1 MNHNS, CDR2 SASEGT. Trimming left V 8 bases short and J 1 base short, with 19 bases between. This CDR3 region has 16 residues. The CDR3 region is CASAAANPVGTDTQYF. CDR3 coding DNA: TGTGCCAGCGCTGCCGCCAACCCGGTGGGCACAGATACGCAGTATTTT.

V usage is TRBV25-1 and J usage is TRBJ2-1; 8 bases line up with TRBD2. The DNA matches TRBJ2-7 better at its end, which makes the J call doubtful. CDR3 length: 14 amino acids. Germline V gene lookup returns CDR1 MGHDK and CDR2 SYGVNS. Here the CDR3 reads CATGQLAGYNEQYV. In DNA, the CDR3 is TGTGCCACGGGGCAGCTAGCGGGCTACAATGAGCAGTACGTC.

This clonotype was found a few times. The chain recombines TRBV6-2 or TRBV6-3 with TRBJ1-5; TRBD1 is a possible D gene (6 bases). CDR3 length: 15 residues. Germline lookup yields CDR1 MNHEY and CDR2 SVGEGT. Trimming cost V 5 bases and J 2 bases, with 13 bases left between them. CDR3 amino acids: CASSPWRQGNQPQHF. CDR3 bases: TGTGCCAGCAGTCCCTGGCGACAGGGCAATCAGCCCCAGCATTTT.

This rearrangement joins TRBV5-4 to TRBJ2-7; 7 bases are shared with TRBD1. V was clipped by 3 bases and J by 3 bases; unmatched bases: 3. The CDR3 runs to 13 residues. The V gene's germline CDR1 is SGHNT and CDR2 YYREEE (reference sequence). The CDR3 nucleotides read TGTGCCAGCAGCTGGACAGGCGTCTACGAGCAGTACTTC. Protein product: CASSWTGVYEQYF.

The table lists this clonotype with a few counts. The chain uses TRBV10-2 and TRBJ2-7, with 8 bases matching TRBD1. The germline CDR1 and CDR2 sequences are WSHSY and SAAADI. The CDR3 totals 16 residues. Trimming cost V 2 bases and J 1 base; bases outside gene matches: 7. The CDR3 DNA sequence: TGCGCCAGCAGTGAGCCAAGGACAGGGTCATCCTACGAGCAGTACTTC. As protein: CASSEPRTGSSYEQYF.

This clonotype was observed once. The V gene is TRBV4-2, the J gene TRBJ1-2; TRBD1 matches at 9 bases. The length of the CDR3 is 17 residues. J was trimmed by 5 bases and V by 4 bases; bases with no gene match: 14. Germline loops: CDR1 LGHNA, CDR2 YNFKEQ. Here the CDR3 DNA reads TGTGCCAGCAGCCCCGCGACACAGGGGGCAAAACGTTATGGCTACACCTTC. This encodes CASSPATQGAKRYGYTF.

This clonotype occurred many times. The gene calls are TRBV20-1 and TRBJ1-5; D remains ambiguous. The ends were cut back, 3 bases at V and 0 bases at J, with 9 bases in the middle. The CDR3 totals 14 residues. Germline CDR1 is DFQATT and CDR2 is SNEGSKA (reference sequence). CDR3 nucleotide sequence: TGCAGTGCTAGGAAGCCCCTTAGCAATCAGCCCCAGCATTTT. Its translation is CSARKPLSNQPQHF.

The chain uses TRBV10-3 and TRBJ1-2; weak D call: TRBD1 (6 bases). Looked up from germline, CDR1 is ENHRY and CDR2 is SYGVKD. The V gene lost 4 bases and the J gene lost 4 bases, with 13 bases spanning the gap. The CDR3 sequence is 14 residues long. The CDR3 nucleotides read TGTGCCATCAGTGTGGGGGGCGCGGGCTATGGCTACACCTTC. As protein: CAISVGGAGYGYTF.

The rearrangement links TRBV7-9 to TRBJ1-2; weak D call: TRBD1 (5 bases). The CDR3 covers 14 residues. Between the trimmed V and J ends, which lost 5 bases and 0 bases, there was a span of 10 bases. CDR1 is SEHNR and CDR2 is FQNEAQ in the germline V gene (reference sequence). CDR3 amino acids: CASSQTVTNYGYTF. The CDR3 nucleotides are TGTGCCAGCAGCCAGACAGTCACTAACTATGGCTACACCTTC.

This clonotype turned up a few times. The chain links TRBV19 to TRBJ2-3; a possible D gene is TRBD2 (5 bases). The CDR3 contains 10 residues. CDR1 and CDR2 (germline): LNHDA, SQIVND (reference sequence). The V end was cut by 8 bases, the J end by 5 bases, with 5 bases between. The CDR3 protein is CASEGDTQYF. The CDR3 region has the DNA TGTGCCAGTGAGGGAGATACGCAGTATTTT.

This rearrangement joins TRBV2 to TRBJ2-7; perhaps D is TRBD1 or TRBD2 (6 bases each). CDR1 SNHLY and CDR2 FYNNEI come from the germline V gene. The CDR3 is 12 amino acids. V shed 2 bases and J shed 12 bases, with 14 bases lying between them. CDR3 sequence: CASSERGPGAYF. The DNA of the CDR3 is TGTGCCAGCAGTGAACGGGGGCCAGGGGCGTACTTC.

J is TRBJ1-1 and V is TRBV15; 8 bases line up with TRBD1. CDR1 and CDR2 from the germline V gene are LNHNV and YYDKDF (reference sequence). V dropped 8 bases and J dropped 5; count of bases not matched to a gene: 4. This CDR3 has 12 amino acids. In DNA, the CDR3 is TGTGCCACCCGGACAGGGCGGACTGAAGCTTTCTTT. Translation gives CATRTGRTEAFF.

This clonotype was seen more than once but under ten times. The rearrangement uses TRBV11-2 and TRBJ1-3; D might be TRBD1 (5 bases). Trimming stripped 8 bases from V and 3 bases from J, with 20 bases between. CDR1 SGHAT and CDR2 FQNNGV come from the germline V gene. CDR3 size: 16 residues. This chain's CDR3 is CASGSTGAAYGNTIYF. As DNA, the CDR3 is TGTGCCAGCGGCTCAACAGGTGCAGCGTATGGAAACACCATATATTTT. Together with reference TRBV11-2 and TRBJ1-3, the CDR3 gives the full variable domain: EAGVAQSPRYKIIEKRQSVAFWCNPISGHATLYWYQQILGQGPKLLIQFQNNGVVDDSQLPKDRFSAERLKGVDSTLKIQPAKLEDSAVYLCASGSTGAAYGNTIYFGEGSWLTVV.

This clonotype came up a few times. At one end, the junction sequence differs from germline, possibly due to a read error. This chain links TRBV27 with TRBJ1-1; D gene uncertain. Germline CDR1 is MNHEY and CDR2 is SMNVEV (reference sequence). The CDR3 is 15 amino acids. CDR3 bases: TGTGCCAGCGGTTTATTTCCGGGGAGTTTCGCTGAAGCTTTCTTT. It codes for CASGLFPGSFAEAFF.

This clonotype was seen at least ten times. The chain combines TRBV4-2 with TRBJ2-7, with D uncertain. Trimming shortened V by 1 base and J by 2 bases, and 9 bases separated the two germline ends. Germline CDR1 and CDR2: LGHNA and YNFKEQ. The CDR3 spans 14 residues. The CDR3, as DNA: TGTGCCAGCAGCCAAGTAACAGCCACCTACGAGCAGTACTTC. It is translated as CASSQVTATYEQYF.

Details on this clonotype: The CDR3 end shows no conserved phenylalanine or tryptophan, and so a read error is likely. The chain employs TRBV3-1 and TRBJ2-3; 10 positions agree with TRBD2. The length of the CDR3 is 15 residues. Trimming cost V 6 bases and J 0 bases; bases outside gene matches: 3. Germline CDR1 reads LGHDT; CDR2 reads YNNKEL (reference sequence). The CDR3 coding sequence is TGTGCCAGCAGATTGACTAGCGGGAGCACAGATACGCAGTATTTA. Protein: CASRLTSGSTDTQYL.

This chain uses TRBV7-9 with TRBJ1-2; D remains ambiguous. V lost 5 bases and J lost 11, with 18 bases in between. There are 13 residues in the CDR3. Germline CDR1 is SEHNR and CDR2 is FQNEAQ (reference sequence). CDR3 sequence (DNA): TGTGCCAGCAGCCATCCTGAATCCCCCTCGTACACCTTC. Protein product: CASSHPESPSYTF.

The CDR3 loop is CASSIKVVRQNTGELFF. The CDR3 DNA reads as TGTGCCAGCAGTATTAAGGTGGTCCGCCAGAACACCGGGGAGCTGTTTTTT. The chain is built from TRBV7-7 and TRBJ2-2; no clear D gene. Trimming removed 6 bases from V and 1 base from J, with 18 bases in between. Germline CDR1 SSHAT, CDR2 FNYEAQ (reference sequence). The length of the CDR3 is 17 residues.

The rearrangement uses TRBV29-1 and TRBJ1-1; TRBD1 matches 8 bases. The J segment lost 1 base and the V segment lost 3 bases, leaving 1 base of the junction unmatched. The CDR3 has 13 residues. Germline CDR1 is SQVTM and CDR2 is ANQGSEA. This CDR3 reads CSVETGANTEAFF. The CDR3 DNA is TGCAGCGTTGAGACAGGGGCGAACACTGAAGCTTTCTTT. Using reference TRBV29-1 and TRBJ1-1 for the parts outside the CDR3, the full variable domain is SAVISQKPSRDICQRGTSLTIQCQVDSQVTMMFWYRQQPGQSLTLIATANQGSEATYESGFVIDKFPISRPNLTFSTLTVSNMSPEDSSIYLCSVETGANTEAFFGQGTRLTVV.

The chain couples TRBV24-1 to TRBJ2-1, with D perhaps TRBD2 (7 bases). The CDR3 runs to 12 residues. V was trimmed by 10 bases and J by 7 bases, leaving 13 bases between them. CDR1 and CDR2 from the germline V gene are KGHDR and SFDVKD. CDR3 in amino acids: CATKGGNNEQFF. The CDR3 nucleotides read TGTGCCACGAAGGGGGGGAATAATGAGCAGTTCTTC.

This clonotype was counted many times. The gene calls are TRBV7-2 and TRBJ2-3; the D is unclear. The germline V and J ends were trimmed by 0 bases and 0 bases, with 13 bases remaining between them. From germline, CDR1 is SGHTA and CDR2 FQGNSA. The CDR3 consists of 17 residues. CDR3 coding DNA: TGTGCCAGCAGCTTAGCGGGAACTTACACTAGCACAGATACGCAGTATTTT. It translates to CASSLAGTYTSTDTQYF.

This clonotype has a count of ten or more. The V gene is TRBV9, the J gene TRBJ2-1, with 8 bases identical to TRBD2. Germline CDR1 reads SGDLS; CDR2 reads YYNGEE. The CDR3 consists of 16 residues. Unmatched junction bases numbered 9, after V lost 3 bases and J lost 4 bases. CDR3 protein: CASSDLRGRSYNEQFF. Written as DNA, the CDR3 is TGTGCCAGCAGCGACCTCCGCGGGAGGTCTTACAATGAGCAGTTCTTC.

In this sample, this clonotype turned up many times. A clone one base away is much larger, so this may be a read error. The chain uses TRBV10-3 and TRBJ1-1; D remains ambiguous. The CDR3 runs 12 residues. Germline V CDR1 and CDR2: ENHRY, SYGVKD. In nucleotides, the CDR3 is TGTGCCAGCAGTTTCAGGAACACTGAAGCTTTCTTT. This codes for CASSFRNTEAFF.

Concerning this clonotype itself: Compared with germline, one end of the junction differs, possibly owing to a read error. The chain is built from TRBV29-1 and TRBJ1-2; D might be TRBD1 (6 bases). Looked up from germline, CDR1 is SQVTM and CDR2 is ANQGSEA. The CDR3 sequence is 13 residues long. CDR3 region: CSVDPRDTYGYAF. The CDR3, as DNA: TGCAGCGTCGATCCCCGGGACACCTATGGCTACGCCTTC.

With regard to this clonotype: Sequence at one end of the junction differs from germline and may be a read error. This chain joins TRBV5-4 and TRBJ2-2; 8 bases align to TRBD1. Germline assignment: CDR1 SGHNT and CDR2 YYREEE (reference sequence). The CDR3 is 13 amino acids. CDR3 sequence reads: CAGRYDRGRELFF. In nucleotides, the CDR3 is TGTGCCGGCAGATACGACAGGGGCCGGGAGCTGTTTTTT.

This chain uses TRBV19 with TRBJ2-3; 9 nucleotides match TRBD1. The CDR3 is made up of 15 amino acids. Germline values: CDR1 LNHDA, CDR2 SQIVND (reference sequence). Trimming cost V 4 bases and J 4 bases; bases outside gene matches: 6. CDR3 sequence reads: CASSRPGQGSDTQYF. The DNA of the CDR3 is TGTGCCAGTAGTAGACCGGGACAGGGATCAGATACGCAGTATTTT.